Below are 31 T cell receptor beta chains sequenced from a single sample in a study of beta chain features in type 1 diabetes. Sequencing targeted expressed TCRB transcripts, as all isolated RNA had been reverse transcribed. Assay used: immunoSEQ multiplex PCR; TCRdb lists only in-frame clones, some missing. The sample holds some 500,000 clones, around 10% seen once. Sequenced sample: naive CD4+ T cells from blood. The receptors were sampled from a woman between 18 and 30 years old in good health.

V usage is TRBV4-3 and J usage is TRBJ1-4, with 7 bases fitting TRBD1. Trimming removed 2 bases from V and 5 bases from J; junction bases left unmatched: 5. Germline V gene sequence: CDR1 LGHNA, CDR2 YSLEER. The CDR3 is 15 amino acids. As DNA, the CDR3 is TGCGCCAGCAGCCAAAACAGGGGATCAAATGAAAAACTGTTTTTT. It encodes CASSQNRGSNEKLFF.

The chain combines TRBV19 with TRBJ2-6; 8 positions match TRBD1. The CDR3 has 17 residues. V was clipped by 6 bases and J by 2 bases; unmatched bases: 9. Looked up from germline, CDR1 is LNHDA and CDR2 is SQIVND (reference sequence). The CDR3 DNA follows: TGTGCCAGTAGCCGCGGACAGGGAACAACTGGGGCCAACGTCCTGACTTTC. Its protein is CASSRGQGTTGANVLTF.

The V gene is TRBV18, the J gene TRBJ1-2, with TRBD1 as a possible D gene (6 bases). Germline V gene lookup returns CDR1 KGHSH and CDR2 LQKENI. This CDR3 has 13 residues. V lost 3 bases to trimming and J lost 5 bases, with 10 bases between them. CDR3: CASSPQDSYGYTF. CDR3 nucleotides: TGTGCCAGCTCACCTCAGGACAGTTATGGCTACACCTTC.

Only a few counts were recorded for this clone. J is TRBJ1-2 and V is TRBV28; 9 nucleotides match TRBD1. Germline V gene lookup returns CDR1 MDHEN and CDR2 SYDVKM. Unmatched junction bases numbered 6, after V lost 7 bases and J lost 0 bases. The CDR3 totals 15 residues. The CDR3 loop is CASTTQGAANYGYTF. CDR3 nucleotide sequence: TGTGCCAGCACGACACAGGGGGCTGCTAACTATGGCTACACCTTC.

This clone turned up a few times. The chain is built from TRBV11-2 and TRBJ2-1; D remains unclear. Germline CDR1 SGHAT, CDR2 FQNNGV. Trimming removed 5 bases from V and 2 bases from J, with 1 base in between. CDR3 length: 11 residues. This CDR3 reads CASSAYNEQFF. The CDR3 DNA is TGTGCCAGCAGCGCCTACAATGAGCAGTTCTTC.

The rearrangement links TRBV4-1 to TRBJ2-2; D ambiguous. The V end lost 5 bases, the J end lost 6 bases, and 25 bases lay between the germline ends. There are 18 residues in the CDR3. In germline, CDR1 is MGHRA, CDR2 YSYEKL. In nucleotides, the CDR3 is TGCGCCAGCAGCTTTTTAACGAGAAAAAGGGATTTTTCCGGGGAGCTGTTTTTT. Translation: CASSFLTRKRDFSGELFF.

The sample holds a few counts of this clone. The chain couples TRBV7-9 to TRBJ2-5, with D tentatively TRBD2 (5 bases). The ends were cut back, 6 bases at V and 4 bases at J, with 18 bases in the middle. Germline V gene data show CDR1 as SEHNR and CDR2 as FQNEAQ (reference sequence). The CDR3 spans 15 residues. CDR3 region: CASRPRSGIRETQYF. The DNA of the CDR3 is TGTGCCAGCAGACCCCGGTCCGGGATCCGAGAGACCCAGTACTTC.

The J gene is TRBJ2-1, the V gene TRBV4-1; tentatively, D is TRBD1 (6 bases). V was shortened by 2 bases and J by 7 bases, with 18 bases between the two germline ends. The CDR3 covers 16 residues. Germline-derived CDR1 and CDR2 are MGHRA and YSYEKL. CDR3 residues: CASSQPLQGTGNEQFF. Written as DNA, the CDR3 is TGCGCCAGCAGCCAACCCCTACAGGGAACAGGTAATGAGCAGTTCTTC.

The rearrangement uses TRBV29-1 and TRBJ2-2; 10 bases are a match to TRBD1. Per germline, CDR1 SQVTM and CDR2 ANQGSEA. The CDR3 is 16 residues long. Trimming removed 6 bases from V and 2 bases from J; junction bases left unmatched: 9. CDR3 region: CSVSNRDRGNTGELFF. The DNA of the CDR3 is TGCAGCGTCTCCAACCGGGACAGGGGAAACACCGGGGAGCTGTTTTTT.

The chain uses TRBV9 and TRBJ1-4; 10 nucleotides match TRBD1. V lost 4 bases to trimming and J lost 8 bases; unmatched junction nucleotides: 11. The CDR3 runs 16 residues. Germline V gives CDR1 SGDLS, CDR2 YYNGEE. CDR3 residues: CASSSDPGQGSEKLFF. CDR3 coding DNA: TGTGCCAGCAGCTCTGATCCGGGACAGGGGAGCGAAAAACTGTTTTTT. The full variable domain, its missing parts supplied by reference TRBV9 and TRBJ1-4, is DSGVTQTPKHLITATGQRVTLRCSPRSGDLSVYWYQQSLDQGLQFLIQYYNGEERAKGNILERFSAQQFPDLHSELNLSSLELGDSALYFCASSSDPGQGSEKLFFGSGTQLSVL.

This clone was counted between two and nine times. The rearrangement joins TRBV9 to TRBJ2-4, with 9 positions matching TRBD1. This CDR3 region has 17 residues. Trimming at V came to 3 bases and at J to 0 bases, leaving 7 bases not matched to a gene. Germline lookup yields CDR1 SGDLS and CDR2 YYNGEE. In nucleotides, the CDR3 is TGTGCCAGCAGCGAGGGACAGGGACTCGTAGCCAAAAACATTCAGTACTTC. Translated, it gives CASSEGQGLVAKNIQYF.

The rearrangement links TRBV7-2 to TRBJ1-1; no reliable D call. Germline CDR1 and CDR2: SGHTA and FQGNSA. The CDR3 is 14 residues long. Trimming pared 2 bases from V and 0 bases from J, leaving 7 bases between. The CDR3 DNA reads TGTGCCAGCAGCTTAAGTACGGTGAACACTGAAGCTTTCTTT. Residues: CASSLSTVNTEAFF.

The gene calls are TRBV10-3 and TRBJ2-5; TRBD2 agrees at 7 bases. CDR1 is ENHRY and CDR2 is SYGVKD in the germline V gene. Trimming cost V 3 bases and J 2 bases; bases outside gene matches: 15. The CDR3 runs to 18 residues. The CDR3 coding sequence is TGTGCCATCAGTGACCGAAGAGGGGCTAGCGGAGGACAAGAGACCCAGTACTTC. Translation gives CAISDRRGASGGQETQYF.

This clone was counted only a few times. The chain has TRBV5-6 and TRBJ1-4, with D uncertain. Trimming cost V 1 base and J 4 bases, with 8 bases left between them. From germline, CDR1 is SGHDT and CDR2 YYEEEE. The CDR3 sequence is 14 residues long. The CDR3 is CASSLRQFNEKLFF. The CDR3 DNA sequence: TGTGCCAGCAGCTTGAGGCAGTTTAATGAAAAACTGTTTTTT.

V usage is TRBV23-1 and J usage is TRBJ2-7; 8 nucleotides align to TRBD1. TRBV23-1 is an ORF for which the function is uncertain. The CDR3 consists of 15 residues. The V and J ends lost 3 bases and 2 bases, in that order; junction bases with no gene match: 6. DNA for the CDR3: TGCGCCAGCAGTCAGGAACAGGGGGGCACCTACGAGCAGTACGTC. It encodes CASSQEQGGTYEQYV.

This clone turned up a few times. The V call is TRBV11-2, the J call TRBJ2-2; TRBD1 agrees at 9 bases. V lost 2 bases to trimming and J lost 0 bases; unmatched junction nucleotides: 4. The CDR3 runs to 17 residues. Germline V CDR1 and CDR2: SGHAT, FQNNGV. CDR3 nucleotide sequence: TGTGCCAGCAGCTTAAAGCGGGACAGGGCGAACACCGGGGAGCTGTTTTTT. Residues: CASSLKRDRANTGELFF.

This clone has just a few counts. V is TRBV18 and J is TRBJ2-7; 9 positions agree with TRBD1. The CDR3 covers 14 residues. The J segment lost 2 bases and the V segment lost 6 bases, leaving 5 bases of the junction unmatched. Germline V gene data show CDR1 as KGHSH and CDR2 as LQKENI. The CDR3 coding sequence is TGTGCCAGCTCCGGGACAGGGACGACCTACGAGCAGTACGTC. This encodes CASSGTGTTYEQYV.

This clone has more than one count but fewer than ten. This chain connects TRBV11-3 to TRBJ1-2, with a possible D match to TRBD1 (6 bases). The V end lost 2 bases, the J end lost 0 bases, and 10 bases lay between the germline ends. Germline V gene sequence: CDR1 SGHNT, CDR2 YENEEA. This CDR3 is 15 amino acids long. CDR3 protein: CASSLRTEANYGYTF. CDR3 DNA sequence: TGTGCCAGCAGCTTAAGGACAGAAGCTAACTATGGCTACACCTTC.

The chain recombines TRBV14 with TRBJ1-1, with 8 nucleotides matching TRBD1. There are 16 residues in the CDR3. Per germline, CDR1 SGHDN and CDR2 FVKESK. Trimming cost V 4 bases and J 0 bases; bases outside gene matches: 7. As DNA, the CDR3 is TGTGCCAGCAGCCCTGACAGGGGTCGCCTGAACACTGAAGCTTTCTTT. Translated, it gives CASSPDRGRLNTEAFF.

This clone was picked up a small number of times. The chain couples TRBV15 to TRBJ2-5, with a possible D match to TRBD1 (5 bases). The germline V gene has CDR1 LNHNV and CDR2 YYDKDF (reference sequence). Trimming shortened V by 5 bases and J by 5 bases, and 18 bases separated the two germline ends. CDR3 length: 15 amino acids. CDR3 DNA sequence: TGTGCCACCAGCTCGCGCAGGGTACCTAGGGAGACCCAGTACTTC. Translating it yields CATSSRRVPRETQYF.

The chain couples TRBV29-1 to TRBJ2-3; D remains ambiguous. Between the trimmed V and J ends, which lost 7 bases and 6 bases, there was a span of 23 bases. The CDR3 consists of 15 residues. The V gene's germline CDR1 is SQVTM and CDR2 ANQGSEA. CDR3 residues: CSGSPPGAEFDTQYF. In DNA form, the CDR3 reads TGCAGCGGGTCACCCCCGGGCGCCGAGTTTGATACGCAGTATTTT.

The rearrangement uses TRBV6-1 and TRBJ2-7, with no clear D. The CDR3 is 16 amino acids. Between the trimmed V and J ends, which lost 3 bases and 2 bases, there was a span of 17 bases. Germline loops: CDR1 MNHNS, CDR2 SASEGT. CDR3 loop: CASSDLGARLAYEQYF. CDR3 DNA: TGTGCCAGCAGTGACTTAGGAGCCAGGTTGGCCTACGAGCAGTACTTC.

The gene calls are TRBV7-9 and TRBJ2-7, with unresolved D. CDR3 size: 14 residues. CDR1 SEHNR and CDR2 FQNEAQ come from the germline V gene (reference sequence). V gave up 5 bases and J gave up 6 bases, with 17 bases separating them. The CDR3 sequence: CASSTVGQSGEQYV. The CDR3 coding sequence is TGTGCCAGCAGCACCGTCGGGCAATCGGGCGAGCAGTACGTC.

This clone was observed a handful of times. J is TRBJ2-7 and V is TRBV18, with no clear D. Trimming pared 3 bases from V and 2 bases from J, leaving 11 bases between. Germline V gene sequence: CDR1 KGHSH, CDR2 LQKENI. CDR3 size: 14 residues. DNA of the CDR3: TGTGCCAGCTCACCTCCAGCAGGCCCCTACGAGCAGTACTTC. This codes for CASSPPAGPYEQYF.

Regarding this clone: The same CDR3 can be traced to other DNA sequences in this sample. The rearrangement links TRBV15 to TRBJ1-6; D unresolved. V gave up 0 bases and J gave up 7 bases, with 7 bases separating them. Germline V gene lookup returns CDR1 LNHNV and CDR2 YYDKDF (reference sequence). The CDR3 is 14 amino acids. CDR3 DNA: TGTGCCACCAGCAGAGACCTCAGCAATTCACCCCTCCACTTT. Amino acids: CATSRDLSNSPLHF.

This clone was seen only a few times. The chain uses TRBV30 and TRBJ1-5, with TRBD1 identical over 7 bases. The V and J ends lost 3 bases and 3 bases, in that order; junction bases with no gene match: 11. The CDR3 runs to 16 residues. Germline V gene sequence: CDR1 GTSNPN, CDR2 SVGIG (reference sequence). Written as DNA, the CDR3 is TGTGCCTGGAGCAATCCGGGACAGCTTTCCAATCAGCCCCAGCATTTT. The encoded protein is CAWSNPGQLSNQPQHF.

This clone occurred a few times. The junction and the germline gene differ at one end; a read error may be behind it. The chain uses TRBV7-3 and TRBJ1-5, with a possible D match to TRBD1 (5 bases). The CDR3 spans 10 residues. Germline CDR1 reads SGHTA; CDR2 reads FQGTGA. The CDR3 spells CASSPLGEGF. CDR3 nucleotide sequence: TGTGCCAGCAGCCCTTTGGGGGAGGGTTTT.

The sample holds many counts of this clone. The rearrangement joins TRBV14 to TRBJ2-7; D unclear. V was pared by 6 bases and J by 2 bases, with 14 bases between. This CDR3 is built from 14 residues. Germline CDR1 reads SGHDN; CDR2 reads FVKESK. The DNA for the CDR3 is TGTGCCAGCAGTCCGCAGGTCCCTCCCTACGAGCAGTACTTC. This gives the protein CASSPQVPPYEQYF.

This clone was observed a handful of times. This chain joins TRBV29-1 and TRBJ1-2; 7 bases are shared with TRBD1. This CDR3 comprises 12 residues. The germline CDR1 and CDR2 sequences are SQVTM and ANQGSEA. The junction had 7 bases not matched to a gene; V was cut back by 4 bases and J by 8 bases. CDR3 protein: CSVGVRQGGYTF. The DNA of the CDR3 is TGCAGCGTTGGAGTCCGACAGGGCGGCTACACCTTC.

This clone was seen a handful of times. The V gene is TRBV7-2, the J gene TRBJ2-3, with TRBD2 as a possible D gene (7 bases). Germline CDR1 is SGHTA and CDR2 is FQGNSA. The CDR3 covers 14 residues. V dropped 4 bases and J dropped 4 bases, with 12 bases sitting between them. The CDR3 loop reads CASSSQGRADTQYF. The CDR3 nucleotides read TGTGCCAGCAGCTCCCAGGGGAGGGCAGATACGCAGTATTTT.

About this clone itself: Different DNA sequences within this sample yield the same CDR3. V and J are TRBV29-1 and TRBJ2-1; D call uncertain. The CDR3 is 10 residues long. Trimming removed 4 bases at V and 6 bases at J, with 4 bases between. Germline values: CDR1 SQVTM, CDR2 ANQGSEA. The CDR3 loop is CSVGVNEQFF. DNA of the CDR3: TGCAGCGTTGGGGTCAATGAGCAGTTCTTC.